This is a list of T cell receptor beta chains from one sample in a study of tumor-infiltrating lymphocytes in primary liver carcinoma. TCRdb itself ran the multiplex PCR reads through MiXCR, one entry per CDR3 protein. The repertoire has 300,000 to 350,000 distinct CDR3 sequences, around three fifths of them found once; the top ten carry roughly 6.5%. The sample taken for sequencing was peripheral blood. Receptors originate from a man aged 40-55 years with primary liver carcinoma and hepatitis B virus infection. The CDR3 runs from the conserved cysteine through the conserved F or W. Fields, in order: J gene, D gene, V gene, clone size, CDR3 DNA, CDR3 protein. The D gene is left open where the match is weak. Size is stated for part of the rows, as once, few or many counts, or as a class when the clone is expanded.

J: TRBJ2-5; D: NA; V: TRBV10-3; size: many; DNA: TGTGCCATCAGTGACGGAAAAGAGACCCAGTACTTC; CDR3: CAISDGKETQYF
J: TRBJ1-6; D: NA; V: TRBV11-2; size: NA; DNA: TGTGCCGGCAGCCCAGCAGGGCGGGAAGGTTCACCCCTCCACTTT; CDR3: CAGSPAGREGSPLHF
J: TRBJ2-3; D: TRBD2; V: TRBV11-1; size: NA; DNA: TGTGCCAGCAGCCTTAGCGGGAGGGCAGAAGATACGCAGTATTTT; CDR3: CASSLSGRAEDTQYF
J: TRBJ1-4; D: NA; V: TRBV24-1; size: NA; DNA: TGTGCCACCAGTGATTTCAATGAAAAACTGTTTTTT; CDR3: CATSDFNEKLFF
J: TRBJ1-2; D: TRBD1; V: TRBV2; size: NA; DNA: TGTGCCAGCAGTGAAGCGCCCGTCCAGGGGGCAGGTGGCTACACCTTC; CDR3: CASSEAPVQGAGGYTF
J: TRBJ2-1; D: NA; V: TRBV11-2; size: NA; DNA: TGTGTCAGCAACATCCGGTCGAGGGCGGGGTACAATGAGCAGTTCTTC; CDR3: CVSNIRSRAGYNEQFF
J: TRBJ2-5; D: NA; V: TRBV11-2; size: NA; DNA: TGTGCCAGCAACGAGCCGGTGACCCATTACTTC; CDR3: CASNEPVTHYF
J: TRBJ2-1; D: NA; V: TRBV9; size: few; DNA: TGTGCCAGCAGCGTCGGAGGGAGTGTTGAGCAGTTCTTC; CDR3: CASSVGGSVEQFF
J: TRBJ1-1; D: NA; V: TRBV28; size: NA; DNA: TGTGCCACCAACCGTTTCGCCAGGGCCCACGCTTTCTTT; CDR3: CATNRFARAHAFF
J: TRBJ2-1; D: NA; V: TRBV10-3; size: many; DNA: TGTGCCATCAGTGTTGATCTGATGTCCTACAATGAGCAGTTCTTC; CDR3: CAISVDLMSYNEQFF
J: TRBJ2-6; D: NA; V: TRBV11-3; size: NA; DNA: TGTGTCTGCAGCTCAACAGCACAGTCAGGGGCCAACGTCCTGACTTTC; CDR3: CVCSSTAQSGANVLTF
J: TRBJ1-3; D: TRBD1; V: TRBV5-7; size: few; DNA: TGTGCCATCCGACAGGGGTGCATCTCTGGAAACACCATATATTTT; CDR3: CAIRQGCISGNTIYF
J: TRBJ1-3; D: NA; V: TRBV30; size: NA; DNA: TGTGCCTGGAGGAGTGGCCCGGGTGCTGGAAACACCATATATTTT; CDR3: CAWRSGPGAGNTIYF
J: TRBJ2-7; D: TRBD1; V: TRBV11-1; size: many; DNA: TGTGCCAGCAGCTTAGAGGGGACAGAACAGCAGTACTTC; CDR3: CASSLEGTEQQYF
J: TRBJ2-1; D: NA; V: TRBV6-5; size: NA; DNA: TGTGCCAGCAGTTATGAGCCCAATGAGCAGTTCTTT; CDR3: CASSYEPNEQFF
J: TRBJ2-1; D: NA; V: TRBV7-9; size: NA; DNA: TGTACCAGCAGCTTAGAGTCGGGAGCGAACAATGAGCAGTTCTTC; CDR3: CTSSLESGANNEQFF
J: TRBJ2-2; D: NA; V: TRBV29-1; size: many; DNA: TGCAGCGTTGGGGTCCTTACATCGGGGGAGCTGTTTTTT; CDR3: CSVGVLTSGELFF
J: TRBJ2-1; D: TRBD2; V: TRBV14; size: many; DNA: TGTGCCAGCAACCGTGGGACTAGCGGGAGTCATGAGCAGTTCTTC; CDR3: CASNRGTSGSHEQFF
J: TRBJ2-2; D: NA; V: TRBV12-3/TRBV12-4; size: few; DNA: TGTGCCAGCAGTTTAGGGGACGGCAACACCGGGGAGCTGTTTTTT; CDR3: CASSLGDGNTGELFF
J: TRBJ2-7; D: TRBD2; V: TRBV11-2; size: NA; DNA: TGTACCAACAGCGCACTAGCGGGAGGGATCGAGCAGTACTTC; CDR3: CTNSALAGGIEQYF
J: TRBJ2-1; D: TRBD2; V: TRBV5-4; size: NA; DNA: TGTACCAGCAGCTTGGAACTAGCGGGAGCAGGCAATGAGCAGTTCTTC; CDR3: CTSSLELAGAGNEQFF
J: TRBJ2-3; D: TRBD2; V: TRBV6-6; size: many; DNA: TGTGCCAGCAGTCGAAGCGGGGGGGAGGCAGATACGCAGTATTTT; CDR3: CASSRSGGEADTQYF
J: TRBJ1-2; D: NA; V: TRBV30; size: NA; DNA: TGTGCCTGGAGTAGGGGGGCAGAAGTTAACTATGGCTACACCTTC; CDR3: CAWSRGAEVNYGYTF
J: TRBJ2-3; D: NA; V: TRBV6-5; size: many; DNA: TGTGCCAGCAGTTACTCGAGACAGACAGATACGCAGTATTTT; CDR3: CASSYSRQTDTQYF
J: TRBJ1-2; D: NA; V: TRBV12-3/TRBV12-4; size: NA; DNA: TGTACCAGCAGTTTGGCAGGGGCTGGCTACACCTTT; CDR3: CTSSLAGAGYTF
J: TRBJ2-7; D: NA; V: TRBV6-2/TRBV6-3; size: many; DNA: TGTGCCAGCAGTACCCGGGGAGGCTATGAGCAGTACTTC; CDR3: CASSTRGGYEQYF
J: TRBJ2-7; D: TRBD1; V: TRBV7-9; size: few; DNA: TGTGCCAGCAGCTTAGGTGGGACAGGCCCATCCTACGAGCAGTACTTC; CDR3: CASSLGGTGPSYEQYF
J: TRBJ2-1; D: NA; V: TRBV11-2; size: NA; DNA: TGTGCCAGCACCCGCCCGGTATCTCCAAGTAGGGTCAATGAGCAGTTCTTC; CDR3: CASTRPVSPSRVNEQFF
J: TRBJ1-1; D: TRBD1; V: TRBV5-6; size: many; DNA: TGTGCCCCAGGGGGTACAGGGAGGAGCGACACTGAAGCTTTCTTT; CDR3: CAPGGTGRSDTEAFF
J: TRBJ1-6; D: TRBD1; V: TRBV5-1; size: NA; DNA: TGTGCCAGCAGCTTAGAAGGACAGGGAAACTCACCCCTCCACTTT; CDR3: CASSLEGQGNSPLHF
J: TRBJ2-2; D: NA; V: TRBV6-1; size: many; DNA: TGTGCCAGCAGACCACAATGGAACACCGGGGAGCTGTTTTTT; CDR3: CASRPQWNTGELFF
J: TRBJ2-5; D: NA; V: TRBV6-5; size: NA; DNA: TGTGCCAGCAGTTACAGTGGGGGGGAGACCCAGTACTTC; CDR3: CASSYSGGETQYF
J: TRBJ2-7; D: NA; V: TRBV5-4; size: few; DNA: TGTGCCAGCAGCTTTGCGGGGGCGCTTCCCCACGAGCAGTACTTC; CDR3: CASSFAGALPHEQYF
J: TRBJ2-5; D: NA; V: TRBV29-1; size: many; DNA: TGCAGCGTTGAACAGGGTACAGAGACCCAGTACTTC; CDR3: CSVEQGTETQYF
J: TRBJ2-5; D: TRBD2; V: TRBV29-1; size: many; DNA: TGCAGCGTTGAGGGGGCTAGCGGGAGCGCGGGGACCCAGTACTTC; CDR3: CSVEGASGSAGTQYF
J: TRBJ2-2; D: NA; V: TRBV2; size: NA; DNA: TGTGCCAGCATAGGAACCACCGGGGAGCTGTTTTTT; CDR3: CASIGTTGELFF
J: TRBJ2-1; D: TRBD2; V: TRBV11-2; size: NA; DNA: TGTGCCAGAAGCTTAGTGATGGCGGGAGGCTATAAGCAGTTCTTC; CDR3: CARSLVMAGGYKQFF
J: TRBJ2-7; D: NA; V: TRBV12-3/TRBV12-4; size: NA; DNA: TGTGCCAGCAGTCGACCGGGGACCGAGCACTACTTC; CDR3: CASSRPGTEHYF
J: TRBJ2-2; D: NA; V: TRBV6-2/TRBV6-3; size: NA; DNA: TGTGCCAGCAGTTACTCTGGCGGGATGGACACCGGGGGGCTGTTTTTT; CDR3: CASSYSGGMDTGGLFF
J: TRBJ2-3; D: NA; V: TRBV14; size: NA; DNA: TGTGCCAACAGCCAACCGGGTTGGGCAGATACGCAGTATTTT; CDR3: CANSQPGWADTQYF
J: TRBJ1-1; D: NA; V: TRBV6-1; size: few; DNA: TGTGCCAGCAGTGAAGTGGGGGGATTCGGCACTGAAGCTTTCTTT; CDR3: CASSEVGGFGTEAFF
J: TRBJ2-3; D: TRBD2; V: TRBV11-1; size: once; DNA: TGTGCCTGCAGCGAGGGCGGGGGTTTGACAGATACCCAGTATTTT; CDR3: CACSEGGGLTDTQYF
J: TRBJ1-5; D: NA; V: TRBV28; size: NA; DNA: TGTGCCACCCGGACAGACGTATTGAATCAGTCCCAGCATTTT; CDR3: CATRTDVLNQSQHF
J: TRBJ2-3; D: TRBD2; V: TRBV5-1; size: NA; DNA: TGCGCCAGTAGCCTCGGGACTAGTGCTGATACGCAGTATTTT; CDR3: CASSLGTSADTQYF